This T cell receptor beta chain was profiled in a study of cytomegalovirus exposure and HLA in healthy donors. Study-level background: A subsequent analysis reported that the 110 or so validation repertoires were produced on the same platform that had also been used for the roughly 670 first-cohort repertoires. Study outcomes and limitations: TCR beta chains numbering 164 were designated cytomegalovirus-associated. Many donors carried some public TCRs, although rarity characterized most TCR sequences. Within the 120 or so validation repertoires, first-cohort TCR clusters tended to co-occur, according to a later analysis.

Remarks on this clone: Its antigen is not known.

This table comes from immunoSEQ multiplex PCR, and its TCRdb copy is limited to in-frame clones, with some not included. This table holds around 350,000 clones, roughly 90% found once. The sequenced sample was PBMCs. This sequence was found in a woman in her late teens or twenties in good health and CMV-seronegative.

The CDR3 loop is CAWSTGGHTDTQYF. In DNA, the CDR3 is TGTGCCTGGAGTACGGGAGGACACACAGATACGCAGTATTTT. The V call is TRBV30, the J call TRBJ2-3, with 7 bases lining up with TRBD2. The V gene's germline CDR1 is GTSNPN and CDR2 SVGIG (reference sequence). Trimming at V came to 2 bases and at J to 2 bases, leaving 4 bases not matched to a gene. The CDR3 totals 14 residues.